This T cell receptor (beta chain) comes out of a study of cytomegalovirus exposure and HLA in healthy donors. General study results and limits: Most TCR sequences showed up rarely, but some public TCRs showed up in many donors. Follow-up analysis later connected one missense variant in DCLRE1C with trimming of TCR beta V- and J-genes. A later analysis reported that several of the most significant clusters appeared to be linked to common viral pathogens, among them Epstein-Barr virus.

CDR1 is SGHAT and CDR2 is FQNNGV in the germline V gene. After removal of 5 bases from V and 5 bases from J, the junction contained 14 bases not matched to a gene. The CDR3 is 16 residues long. Points on this clone: Its antigen is unknown.

Healthy bone marrow donors formed the donor group. The study ran its PCR with 60 Vbeta and 13 Jbeta primers. Clones were read by immunoSEQ multiplex PCR, and TCRdb kept only the in-frame ones, dropping some. The table includes 100,000 to 150,000 clones, around four fifths detected once. This chain links TRBV11-2 with TRBJ1-2, with 7 bases that match TRBD1. Sample: PBMCs. This TCR came from a man younger than 35 in good health and CMV-seropositive. Written as DNA, the CDR3 is TGTGCCAGCAGCCCTCTCAGAGGGGGCGCGGGGTATGGCTACACCTTC. It translates to CASSPLRGGAGYGYTF. The entire variable domain, with the rest obtained from reference TRBV11-2 and TRBJ1-2, is as follows: EAGVAQSPRYKIIEKRQSVAFWCNPISGHATLYWYQQILGQGPKLLIQFQNNGVVDDSQLPKDRFSAERLKGVDSTLKIQPAKLEDSAVYLCASSPLRGGAGYGYTFGSGTRLTVV.